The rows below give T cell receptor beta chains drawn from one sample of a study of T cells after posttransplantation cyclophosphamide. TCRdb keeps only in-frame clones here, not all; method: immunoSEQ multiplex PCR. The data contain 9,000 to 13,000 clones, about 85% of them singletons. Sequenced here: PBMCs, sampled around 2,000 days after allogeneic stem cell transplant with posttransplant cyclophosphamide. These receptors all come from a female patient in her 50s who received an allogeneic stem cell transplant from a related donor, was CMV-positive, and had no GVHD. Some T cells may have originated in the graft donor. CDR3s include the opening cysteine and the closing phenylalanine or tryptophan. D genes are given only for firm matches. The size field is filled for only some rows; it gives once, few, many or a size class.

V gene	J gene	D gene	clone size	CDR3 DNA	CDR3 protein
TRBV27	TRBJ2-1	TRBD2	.	TGTGCCAGCAGCGCCCGCTCTAGCGGATTCTACAATGAGCAGTTCTTC	CASSARSSGFYNEQFF
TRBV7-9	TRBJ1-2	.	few	TGTGCCAGCAGCTATAGCCGTGGGGGGTCCTCTGGCTACACCTTC	CASSYSRGGSSGYTF
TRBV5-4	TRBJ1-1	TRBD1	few	TGTGCCAGCCGGGGACAGGATAACACTGAAGCTTTCTTT	CASRGQDNTEAFF
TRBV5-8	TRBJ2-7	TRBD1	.	TGTGCCAGCAGATCTAGGACAGGGGGCTACGAGCAGTACTTC	CASRSRTGGYEQYF
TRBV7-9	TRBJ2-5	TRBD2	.	TGTGCCAGCAGCCGGACTAGCGGACAAGAGACCCAGTACTTC	CASSRTSGQETQYF
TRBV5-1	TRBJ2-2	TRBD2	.	TGCGCCAGCAGCTGGACTAGCGGGATCACCGGGGAGCTGTTTTTT	CASSWTSGITGELFF
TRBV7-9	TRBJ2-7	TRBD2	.	TGTGCCAGCAGCTCGGAGACTAGCGGGAGAAAGTTCTCCTACGAGCAGTACTTC	CASSSETSGRKFSYEQYF
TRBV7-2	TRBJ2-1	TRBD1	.	TGTGCCAGCAGCTTACGACAGGGGTTCTACAATGAGCAGTTCTTC	CASSLRQGFYNEQFF
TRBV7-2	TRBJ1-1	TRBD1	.	TGTGCCAGCAGCTTGGCAGGGGGCTTCGCTGAAGCTTTCTTT	CASSLAGGFAEAFF
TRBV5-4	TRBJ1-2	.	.	TGTGCCAGCACTTATATAGGGGGCTATGGCTACACCTTC	CASTYIGGYGYTF
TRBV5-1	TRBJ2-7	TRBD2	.	TGCGCCAGCAGCTCTTTACCTAAAAGAGCGGGAGGAGGGTACGAGCAGTACTTC	CASSSLPKRAGGGYEQYF
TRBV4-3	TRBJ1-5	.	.	TGCGCCAGCAGCCACGAGTACCCGTATAGCAATCAGCCCCAGCATTTT	CASSHEYPYSNQPQHF
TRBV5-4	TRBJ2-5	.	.	TGTGCCAGCAGCATGCGAGAGACCCAGTACTTC	CASSMRETQYF
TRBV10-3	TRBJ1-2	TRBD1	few	TGTGCCACCCGACAGGGGGACTATGGCTACACCTTC	CATRQGDYGYTF
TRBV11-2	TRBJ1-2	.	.	TGTGCCAGCAGCCGCCTCCGGGACTGGGGCTACACCTTC	CASSRLRDWGYTF
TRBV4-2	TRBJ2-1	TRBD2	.	TGTGCCAGCAGCCAAGTAGCGGGGCGACTAGCGGGAGCCTACAATGAGCAGTTCTTC	CASSQVAGRLAGAYNEQFF
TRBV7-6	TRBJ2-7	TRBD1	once	TGTGCCAGCAGCTCCACCCCAGGGGGCAACGGTTACGAGCAGTACTTC	CASSSTPGGNGYEQYF
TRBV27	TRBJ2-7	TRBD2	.	TGTGCCAGCAGTTTTGGGACTAGCGCAACCTACGAGCAGTACTTC	CASSFGTSATYEQYF
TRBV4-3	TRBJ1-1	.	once	TGCGCCAGCAGGTCGACAGGTGAAGCTTTCTTT	CASRSTGEAFF
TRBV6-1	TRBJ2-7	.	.	TGTGCCAGCAGGGCGGCCTCCTCCTACGAGCAGTACTTC	CASRAASSYEQYF
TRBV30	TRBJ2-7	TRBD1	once	TGTGCCTGGAGTGTAGGGGGCACAGCCTACGAGCAGTACTTC	CAWSVGGTAYEQYF
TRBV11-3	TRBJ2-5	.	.	TGTGCCAGCAGCCCACAGAGTGGGACTCAAGAGACCCAGTACTTC	CASSPQSGTQETQYF
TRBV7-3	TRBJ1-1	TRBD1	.	TGTGCCAGCAGCTTGGACAGGGTAAACACTGAAGCTTTCTTT	CASSLDRVNTEAFF
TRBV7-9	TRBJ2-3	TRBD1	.	TGTGCCAGCACCCGACAGGGGGCTAGCACAGATACGCAGTATTTT	CASTRQGASTDTQYF
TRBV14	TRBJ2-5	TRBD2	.	TGTGCCAGCAGCCTACTAGCGGGAGGGCACTTTACGGAGACCCAGTACTTC	CASSLLAGGHFTETQYF
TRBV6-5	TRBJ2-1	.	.	TGTGCCAGCAGACGTAGCGGCCACAATGAGCAGTTCTTC	CASRRSGHNEQFF
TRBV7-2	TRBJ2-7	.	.	TGTGCCAGCAGCTCCGTTACGTGGAGGCAGTACTTC	CASSSVTWRQYF
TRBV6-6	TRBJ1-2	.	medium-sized	TGTGCCAGCAGTTCTGTTAACTATGGCTACACCTTC	CASSSVNYGYTF
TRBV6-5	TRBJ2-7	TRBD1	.	TGTGCCAGCTCTAGGACAGGCCCGATCTACGAGCAGTACTTC	CASSRTGPIYEQYF
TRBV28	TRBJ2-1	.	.	TGTGCCAGCAGTTGGTGGGAGGGGGATGAGCAGTTCTTC	CASSWWEGDEQFF
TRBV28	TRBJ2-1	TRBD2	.	TGTGCCAGCAGCCCGACCGGCGGGAGGGGGTACAATGAGCAGTTCTTC	CASSPTGGRGYNEQFF
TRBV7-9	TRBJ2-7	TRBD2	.	TGTGCCAGCAGCCCCGGGACTAGCGGGAAGTACGGGCAGTACTTC	CASSPGTSGKYGQYF
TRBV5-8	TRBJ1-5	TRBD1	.	TGTGCCAGCAGCCCGACAGGGCGTGGGCCCCAGCATTTT	CASSPTGRGPQHF
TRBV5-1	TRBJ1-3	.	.	TGCGCCAGCAGCCCAGGGAACGGAAACACCATATATTTT	CASSPGNGNTIYF
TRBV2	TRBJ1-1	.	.	TGTGCCAGCAGCGGAGAAGTTGAAGCTTTCTTT	CASSGEVEAFF
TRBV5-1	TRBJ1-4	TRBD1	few	TGCGCCAGCAGCCCAACGGGACAGGGGAATGAAAAACTGTTTTTT	CASSPTGQGNEKLFF
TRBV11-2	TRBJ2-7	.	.	TGTGCCAGCAGCTTCTCGGGGTACGAGCAGTACTTC	CASSFSGYEQYF